The clone carrying this TCR beta chain is termed medium-sized. Per the original methods: By means of reference gene primer amplification, nucleated cell counts were estimated. The table came from immunoSEQ multiplex PCR; TCRdb's copy has only in-frame clones and leaves some out. The V and J calls and clone size come from that table; D and trimming were worked out from the DNA. Of under 200,000 clones in the sample, about 85% were seen once. CDR3 length: 14 amino acids. Germline loops: CDR1 SGHVS, CDR2 FQNEAQ. Unmatched junction bases numbered 10, after V lost 5 bases and J lost 8 bases. The data stem from a study of blood T cell repertoires in COVID-19. Study as a whole: Sites in the United States, Italy and Spain provided acute and convalescent COVID-19 samples. Sample material is recorded as cDNA or gDNA derived from T cells, B-cell-depleted T cells, or PBMCs.

This clonotype was sampled from a man aged 60-69 years with active or convalescent COVID-19. Sequenced input: peripheral blood. J is TRBJ1-2 and V is TRBV7-8, with 8 bases aligning to TRBD1. The CDR3 loop is CASSTTGEVLGYTF. The CDR3, as DNA: TGTGCCAGCAGCACGACAGGGGAGGTGTTGGGCTACACCTTC.